The 3 T cell receptor beta chains below were found in one sample sequenced in a study of graft-versus-host responses after intestinal transplantation. What these receptors recognize is not known. The method was immunoSEQ multiplex PCR; TCRdb's version includes in-frame clones alone and lacks a portion of them. In the table there are under 95,000 clones, approximately 78% of which are singletons. The source material was unstimulated CD4+ T cells sorted from spleen or lymph node cells, sampled before intestinal transplant. These receptors were collected from a human donor who received an intestinal transplant.

The chain carries TRBV11-3 and TRBJ2-3, with 13 bases fitting TRBD2. The CDR3 runs to 15 residues. V shed 5 bases, J shed 5 bases, and the junction held 4 bases outside the gene matches. Germline-derived CDR1 and CDR2 are SGHNT and YENEEA. The CDR3 DNA reads as TGTGCCAGCAGCCCCGGACTAGCGGGGGAAGATACGCAGTATTTT. Protein sequence: CASSPGLAGEDTQYF.

The rearrangement links TRBV7-6 to TRBJ2-3; the D gene is possibly TRBD2 (6 bases). CDR1 is SGHVS, CDR2 FNYEAQ, per germline. The CDR3 extends over 14 amino acids. The V and J ends lost 3 bases and 0 bases respectively, with 7 bases between them. The CDR3 loop is CASSFSGSTDTQYF. CDR3 in DNA: TGTGCCAGCAGCTTTAGCGGTAGCACAGATACGCAGTATTTT. Combining the CDR3 with reference TRBV7-6 and TRBJ2-3 gives the whole variable domain GAGVSQSPRYKVTKRGQDVALRCDPISGHVSLYWYRQALGQGPEFLTYFNYEAQQDKSGLPNDRFSAERPEGSISTLTIQRTEQRDSAMYRCASSFSGSTDTQYFGPGTRLTVL.

The gene calls are TRBV19 and TRBJ2-2, with 12 bases identical to TRBD2. Germline V gene sequence: CDR1 LNHDA, CDR2 SQIVND (reference sequence). The CDR3 runs to 17 residues. V lost 3 bases, J lost 1 base, and 3 bases stayed unmatched. CDR3 amino acids: CASSIRTSGKNTGELFF. The CDR3 DNA is TGTGCCAGTAGTATCCGGACTAGCGGGAAGAACACCGGGGAGCTGTTTTTT.